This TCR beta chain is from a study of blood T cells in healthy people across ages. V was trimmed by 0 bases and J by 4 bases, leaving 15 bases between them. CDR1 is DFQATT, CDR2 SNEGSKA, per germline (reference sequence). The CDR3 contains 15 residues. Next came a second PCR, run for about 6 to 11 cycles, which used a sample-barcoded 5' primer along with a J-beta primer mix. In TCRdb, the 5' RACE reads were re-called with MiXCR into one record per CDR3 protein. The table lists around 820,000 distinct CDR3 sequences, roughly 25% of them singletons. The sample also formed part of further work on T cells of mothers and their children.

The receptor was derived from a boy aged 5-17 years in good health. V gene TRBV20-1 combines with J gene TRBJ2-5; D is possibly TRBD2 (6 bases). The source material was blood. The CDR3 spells CSARERLTSTETQYF. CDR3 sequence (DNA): TGCAGTGCTAGAGAGAGGCTAACTAGCACAGAGACCCAGTACTTC.